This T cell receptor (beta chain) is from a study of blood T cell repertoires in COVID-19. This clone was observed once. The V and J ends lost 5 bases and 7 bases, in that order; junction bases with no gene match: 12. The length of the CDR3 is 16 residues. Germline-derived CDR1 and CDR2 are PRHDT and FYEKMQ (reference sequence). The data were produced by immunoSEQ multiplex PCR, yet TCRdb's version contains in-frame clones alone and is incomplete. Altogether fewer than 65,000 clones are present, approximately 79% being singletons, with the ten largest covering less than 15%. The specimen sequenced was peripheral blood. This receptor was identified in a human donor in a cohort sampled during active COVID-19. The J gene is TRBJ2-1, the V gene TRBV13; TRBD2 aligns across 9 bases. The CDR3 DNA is TGTGCCAGCAGCACCCTTCTCGCGGGGGGGGGAAATGAGCAGTTCTTC. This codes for CASSTLLAGGGNEQFF.